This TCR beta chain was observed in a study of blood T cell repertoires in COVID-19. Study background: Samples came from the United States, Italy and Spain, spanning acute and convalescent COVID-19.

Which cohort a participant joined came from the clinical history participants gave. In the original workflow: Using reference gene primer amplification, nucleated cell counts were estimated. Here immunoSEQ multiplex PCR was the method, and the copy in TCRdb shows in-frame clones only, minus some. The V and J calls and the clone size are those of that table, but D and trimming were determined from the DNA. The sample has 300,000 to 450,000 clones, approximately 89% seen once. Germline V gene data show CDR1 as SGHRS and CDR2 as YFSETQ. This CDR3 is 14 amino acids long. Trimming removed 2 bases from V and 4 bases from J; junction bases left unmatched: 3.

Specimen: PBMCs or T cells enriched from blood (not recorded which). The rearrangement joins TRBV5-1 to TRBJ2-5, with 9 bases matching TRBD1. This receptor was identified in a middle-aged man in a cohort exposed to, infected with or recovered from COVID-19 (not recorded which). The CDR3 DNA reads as TGCGCCAGCAGCTTACAGACAGGGGGAGAGACCCAGTACTTC. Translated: CASSLQTGGETQYF.